A single sample is the source of the 19 T cell receptor beta chains below, sequenced in a study of blood T cell repertoires in COVID-19. The table came from immunoSEQ multiplex PCR; TCRdb's copy has only in-frame clones and leaves some out. The sample has some 220,000 clones; under 90% are singletons. Source material: peripheral blood. The receptor set was obtained from a woman of 80 years or more with active or convalescent COVID-19.

This sequence joins TRBV4-3 and TRBJ2-2; 9 bases match TRBD2. V trimming: 0 bases; J trimming: 5 bases; junction bases outside the gene matches: 4. Looked up from germline, CDR1 is LGHNA and CDR2 is YSLEER. This CDR3 has 16 amino acids. The CDR3 spells CASSQESSGITGELFF. The CDR3 DNA is TGCGCCAGCAGCCAAGAGTCTAGCGGGATAACCGGGGAGCTGTTTTTT.

This chain uses TRBV7-2 with TRBJ2-7, with 7 bases aligning to TRBD1. Germline CDR1 SGHTA, CDR2 FQGNSA. Trimming cost V 5 bases and J 2 bases; bases outside gene matches: 6. This CDR3 comprises 14 residues. In DNA, the CDR3 is TGTGCCAGCAGCCCCGGGACAGCTCCCTACGAGCAGTACTTC. Its translation: CASSPGTAPYEQYF. The whole variable domain, filled in from reference TRBV7-2 and TRBJ2-7, reads GAGVSQSPSNKVTEKGKDVELRCDPISGHTALYWYRQSLGQGLEFLIYFQGNSAPDKSGLPSDRFSAERTGGSVSTLTIQRTQQEDSAVYLCASSPGTAPYEQYFGPGTRLTVT.

The chain recombines TRBV7-9 with TRBJ1-2; no clear D. Germline V gives CDR1 SEHNR, CDR2 FQNEAQ (reference sequence). CDR3 length: 15 residues. Trimming cost V 5 bases and J 0 bases, with 13 bases left between them. CDR3 sequence: CASSPRPESNYGYTF. CDR3 coding DNA: TGTGCCAGCAGCCCCAGGCCCGAGTCTAACTATGGCTACACCTTC.

The V call is TRBV6-2 or TRBV6-3, the J call TRBJ2-1; perhaps TRBD1 as D (6 bases). Germline lookup yields CDR1 MNHEY and CDR2 SVGEGT. CDR3 length: 17 residues. V was shortened by 2 bases and J by 0 bases, with 14 bases between the two germline ends. The CDR3 is CASSYHTTGISYNEQFF. In nucleotides, the CDR3 is TGTGCCAGCAGTTACCATACTACAGGGATCTCCTACAATGAGCAGTTCTTC.

The gene calls are TRBV14 and TRBJ1-1, with D tentatively TRBD1 (5 bases). The CDR3 runs to 13 residues. Germline V gene lookup returns CDR1 SGHDN and CDR2 FVKESK. Trimming pared 5 bases from V and 5 bases from J, leaving 12 bases between. Written as DNA, the CDR3 is TGTGCCAGCAGCTCAGGGTTGCGGACTGAAGCTTTCTTT. Translating gives CASSSGLRTEAFF. Full variable domain (rest looked up from reference TRBV14 and TRBJ1-1): EAGVTQFPSHSVIEKGQTVTLRCDPISGHDNLYWYRRVMGKEIKFLLHFVKESKQDESGMPNNRFLAERTGGTYSTLKVQPAELEDSGVYFCASSSGLRTEAFFGQGTRLTVV.

The chain employs TRBV21-1 and TRBJ2-5; TRBD2 is the table's D call, not checked against the DNA. TRBV21-1 is classified as a pseudogene. The CDR3 totals 15 residues. The CDR3 here is CASSRLAGCQETQYF. The CDR3 DNA reads TGTGCCAGCAGCAGACTAGCGGGGTGCCAAGAGACCCAGTACTTC.

The chain employs TRBV4-3 and TRBJ2-3, with D possibly matching TRBD2 (5 bases). Trimming shortened V by 4 bases and J by 2 bases, and 7 bases separated the two germline ends. The length of the CDR3 is 13 residues. From germline, CDR1 is LGHNA and CDR2 YSLEER. Written as DNA, the CDR3 is TGCGCCAGCAGCCGAGGACTCACAGATACGCAGTATTTT. It codes for CASSRGLTDTQYF.

This chain connects TRBV7-9 to TRBJ2-5; D possibly corresponds to TRBD2 (5 bases). The CDR3 sequence is 12 residues long. Per the germline V gene, CDR1 is SEHNR and CDR2 is FQNEAQ (reference sequence). The germline V and J ends were trimmed by 5 bases and 5 bases, with 9 bases remaining between them. The CDR3 is CASSGPGETQYF. The CDR3, as DNA: TGTGCCAGCAGCGGACCGGGGGAGACCCAGTACTTC.

This rearrangement joins TRBV9 to TRBJ1-1; D is unresolved. The CDR3 runs 15 residues. Trimming left V 0 bases short and J 0 bases short, with 9 bases between. Germline values: CDR1 SGDLS, CDR2 YYNGEE. The CDR3 coding sequence is TGTGCCAGCAGCGTAGGTCACAGCATGAACACTGAAGCTTTCTTT. Amino acids: CASSVGHSMNTEAFF.

V usage is TRBV5-5 and J usage is TRBJ1-2, with 7 bases lining up with TRBD1. The junction had 4 bases not matched to a gene; V was cut back by 0 bases and J by 2 bases. CDR1 is SGHKS, CDR2 YYEKEE, per germline (reference sequence). The CDR3 spans 15 residues. The CDR3 spells CASSLATGQNYGYTF. As DNA, the CDR3 is TGTGCCAGCAGCTTGGCCACGGGACAGAACTATGGCTACACCTTC.

V is TRBV19 and J is TRBJ2-7; perhaps TRBD1 as D (6 bases). The length of the CDR3 is 14 residues. Trimming shortened V by 1 base and J by 7 bases, and 14 bases separated the two germline ends. Germline CDR1 and CDR2: LNHDA and SQIVND (reference sequence). The CDR3 sequence: CASSIVWQGREQYF. CDR3 bases: TGTGCCAGTAGTATAGTCTGGCAGGGGAGAGAGCAGTACTTC.

The rearrangement joins TRBV19 to TRBJ2-1, with D perhaps matching TRBD2 (6 bases). Germline CDR1 LNHDA, CDR2 SQIVND (reference sequence). CDR3 length: 17 amino acids. Trimming removed 1 base from V and 8 bases from J, with 21 bases in between. The CDR3 region has the DNA TGTGCCAGTAGTATAGGGAGGGTCGGGGGTGTCGTCGATGAGCAGTTCTTC. This codes for CASSIGRVGGVVDEQFF.

The chain is built from TRBV6-5 and TRBJ2-3; 10 bases fit TRBD1. This CDR3 has 15 amino acids. J was trimmed by 6 bases and V by 6 bases; bases with no gene match: 9. Germline V gene lookup returns CDR1 MNHEY and CDR2 SVGAGI. CDR3 bases: TGTGCCAGCAGAAAGGACAGGGGGGAGGTGGATACGCAGTATTTT. The encoded protein is CASRKDRGEVDTQYF.

V and J are TRBV6-5 and TRBJ1-5; D is possibly TRBD1 (5 bases). The V end was cut by 7 bases, the J end by 2 bases, with 15 bases between. Germline loops: CDR1 MNHEY, CDR2 SVGAGI. This CDR3 is 15 amino acids long. Here the CDR3 reads CASTPRAGRNQPQHF. CDR3 in DNA: TGTGCCAGCACTCCTCGGGCGGGGCGCAATCAGCCCCAGCATTTT.

This clone was counted ten times or more. V gene TRBV6-5 combines with J gene TRBJ1-2; D possibly corresponds to TRBD1 (6 bases). Trimming left V 6 bases short and J 4 bases short, with 12 bases between. The CDR3 has 13 residues. Germline CDR1 is MNHEY and CDR2 is SVGAGI. For the CDR3, the DNA is TGTGCCAGCAGGGTACAGGGTCGCTATGGCTACACCTTC. This codes for CASRVQGRYGYTF.

The chain has TRBV9 and TRBJ2-1; 12 bases match TRBD1. After removal of 0 bases from V and 13 bases from J, the junction contained 11 bases not matched to a gene. Germline V lookup: CDR1 SGDLS, CDR2 YYNGEE. The CDR3 contains 16 residues. The CDR3 coding sequence is TGTGCCAGCAGCGTAGGTGGGTCGGGACAGGGGGCATCCCAGTTCTTC. Its protein product is CASSVGGSGQGASQFF.

The chain couples TRBV7-8 to TRBJ1-2, with D unclear. The ends were cut back, 1 base at V and 3 bases at J, with 9 bases in the middle. The CDR3 is 14 residues long. Per the germline V gene, CDR1 is SGHVS and CDR2 is FQNEAQ. CDR3 protein: CASSLDPTHYGYTF. For the CDR3, the DNA is TGTGCCAGCAGCTTAGATCCAACACACTATGGCTACACCTTC.

This chain links TRBV5-1 with TRBJ2-1; D may be TRBD2 (6 bases). V was cut by 10 bases and J by 1 base, with 18 bases left in between. Germline CDR1 SGHRS, CDR2 YFSETQ. The CDR3 has 15 amino acids. DNA for the CDR3: TGCGCCGGAGGGGCAGGGTCTGGGTCCTACAATGAGCAGTTCTTC. Translated, it gives CAGGAGSGSYNEQFF.

The chain has TRBV6-5 and TRBJ1-1; no definite D call. The CDR3 has 13 amino acids. Germline V lookup: CDR1 MNHEY, CDR2 SVGAGI. Trimming shortened V by 10 bases and J by 1 base, and 13 bases separated the two germline ends. Here the CDR3 reads CATEGGRNTEAFF. In nucleotides, the CDR3 is TGTGCCACCGAGGGAGGGAGGAACACTGAAGCTTTCTTT.